This TCR beta chain was profiled in a study of shared clonotypes between healthy human individuals. Study observations and caveats: The sampled material consisted only of blood, and tissue repertoires are likely to differ.

This clone was observed at least ten times. Its antigen is unknown. Using immunoSEQ multiplex PCR, the repertoire was profiled, and TCRdb retains in-frame clones only, with some absent. The sample carries approximately 100,000 clones, 68% recorded once. Everyone who donated was a Caucasian adult who lived in Nashville, Tennessee. The V gene's germline CDR1 is SGHNT and CDR2 YENEEA. The CDR3 runs 12 residues. V was pared by 1 base and J by 10 bases, with 0 bases of the junction left unmatched. The chain couples TRBV11-3 to TRBJ2-1; TRBD1 matches at 8 bases. The specimen sequenced was memory CD8+ T cells sorted from blood. Regarding subset: CD45RO+ cells pooled with CCR7-negative TemRA cells. The TCR was taken from a woman younger than 45 in good health. In nucleotides, the CDR3 is TGTGCCAGCAGCTTAGCAGGGGGCGAGCAGTTCTTC. It specifies CASSLAGGEQFF.